This entry features one T cell receptor beta chain sequence. Its cognate antigen is unknown. TCRdb's copy holds only in-frame clones and misses some; the assay was immunoSEQ multiplex PCR. The sample consists of 70,000 to 95,000 clones, around 90% of them appearing once. The sample comes from a study of OX40 agonist ivuxolimab in advanced cancers. Study conclusions and caveats: CD4+ and CD8+ T cells in blood underwent clonal expansion by week 6 at 0.1 to 3.0 mg/kg. Some nonresponders likewise displayed low normalized T-cell clonal expansion.

Germline assignment: CDR1 MDHEN and CDR2 SYDVKM. The CDR3 has 14 amino acids. V shed 2 bases and J shed 3 bases, with 11 bases lying between them. Sequenced here: CD4+ or CD8+ T cells sorted from blood, sampled in a trial of the OX40 agonist ivuxolimab. The chain recombines TRBV28 with TRBJ2-7; D is possibly TRBD2 (5 bases). The TCR originated in an adult with an advanced solid tumor such as melanoma, head and neck, liver or kidney cancer. CDR3 in amino acids: CASSLVIRDYEQYF. CDR3 bases: TGTGCCAGCAGTTTAGTGATCCGGGACTACGAGCAGTACTTC.